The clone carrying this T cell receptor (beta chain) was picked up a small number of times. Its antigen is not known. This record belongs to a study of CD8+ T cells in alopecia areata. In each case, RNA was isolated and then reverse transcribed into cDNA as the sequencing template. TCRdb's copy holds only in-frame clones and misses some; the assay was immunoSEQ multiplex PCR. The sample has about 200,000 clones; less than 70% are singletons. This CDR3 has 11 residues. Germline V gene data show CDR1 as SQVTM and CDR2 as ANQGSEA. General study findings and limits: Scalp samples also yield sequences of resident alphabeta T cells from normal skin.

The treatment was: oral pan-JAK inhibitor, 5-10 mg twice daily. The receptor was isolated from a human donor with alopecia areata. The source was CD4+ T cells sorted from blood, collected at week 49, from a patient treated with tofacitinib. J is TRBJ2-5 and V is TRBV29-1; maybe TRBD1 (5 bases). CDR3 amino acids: CGAEGAETQYF. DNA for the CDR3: TGCGGGGCGGAAGGAGCAGAGACCCAGTACTTC.